These T cell receptor beta chains were read from a single sample in a study of T cell changes during pregnancy in multiple sclerosis. Generated by immunoSEQ multiplex PCR, the TCRdb table keeps only in-frame clones and is missing some. In the table there are 78,000 or so clones, 80% to 95% of which are singletons. The material was CD4+ T cells from peripheral blood mononuclear cells, obtained before pregnancy. The receptors were gathered from a female donor with multiple sclerosis, enrolled in a pregnancy study. Each CDR3 is given with its conserved first and last residue. D genes are given only for firm matches. A clone size is listed for some rows: how often the clone was seen (once, few, many), or a class if it is expanded.

>TRBD1|TRBV19|13|.|TRBJ2-7
TGTGCCAGTAGTAAACAGGGGTGGTACGAGCAGTACTTC
CASSKQGWYEQYF
>TRBD1|TRBV7-3|16|once|TRBJ2-1
TGTGCCAGCAGCTCCCAGGGACAGGCGTCCTACGGTGAGCAGTTCTTC
CASSSQGQASYGEQFF
>TRBD2|TRBV15|19|.|TRBJ2-2
TGTGCCACCAGCAGAGATCACAAGCGGGGGGCCTTCCAGACCGGGGAGCTGTTTTTT
CATSRDHKRGAFQTGELFF
>.|TRBV10-3|14|.|TRBJ1-5
TGTGCCATCAGTCAGGGACATAGCAATCAGCCCCAGCATTTT
CAISQGHSNQPQHF
>TRBD1|TRBV6-1|14|.|TRBJ2-7
TGTGCCAGCGATCTCGGACAGGGAGCCTACGAGCAGTACTTC
CASDLGQGAYEQYF
>.|TRBV18|14|.|TRBJ1-1
TGTGCCAGCTCACCAAAACAGTTGAACACTGAAGCTTTCTTT
CASSPKQLNTEAFF
>.|TRBV4-2|17|few|TRBJ1-5
TGTGCCAGCAGCCACACGAGCCAGGGGTGGGGCAATCAGCCCCAGCATTTT
CASSHTSQGWGNQPQHF
>TRBD1|TRBV30|14|.|TRBJ2-2
TGTGCCTGGAGGCCGGGACAGGGGGCCAGGGAGCTGTTTTTT
CAWRPGQGARELFF
>.|TRBV7-9|14|.|TRBJ1-4
TGTGCCAGCAGCCCCGGACAGTTTAATGAAAAACTGTTTTTT
CASSPGQFNEKLFF
>TRBD2|TRBV7-2|15|.|TRBJ2-5
TGTGCCAGCAGCTCCCTAGCGGCCCCGGGCCAGACCCAGTACTTC
CASSSLAAPGQTQYF
>.|TRBV6-6|13|.|TRBJ1-4
TGTGCCAGCACCCCCCCAGGGAAAGAAAAACTGTTTTTT
CASTPPGKEKLFF
>TRBD1|TRBV9|14|.|TRBJ2-5
TGTGCCAGCAGCATAGCAGGGGGCTCGGAGACCCAGTACTTC
CASSIAGGSETQYF
>.|TRBV6-1|16|.|TRBJ2-1
TGTGCCAGCAGTGAAGCAGCGTTCAGGGCCAACAATGAGCAGTTCTTC
CASSEAAFRANNEQFF
>TRBD1|TRBV2|17|.|TRBJ1-5
TGTGCCAGCAGTTATTTGACAGGGCCAACTAGCAATCAGCCCCAGCATTTT
CASSYLTGPTSNQPQHF
>.|TRBV5-1|12|.|TRBJ2-1
TGCGCCAGCAGCTTGCAGGGAGGTGAGCAGTTCTTC
CASSLQGGEQFF
>TRBD1|TRBV7-9|17|.|TRBJ1-3
TGTGCCAGCAGCTTAGCGGGGACAGGGGGAGTCGGAAACACCATATATTTT
CASSLAGTGGVGNTIYF
>.|TRBV10-3|15|.|TRBJ1-3
TGTGCCACCACACAGGGAATAGGCTCTGGAAACACCATATATTTT
CATTQGIGSGNTIYF
>.|TRBV6-1|15|.|TRBJ2-3
TGTGCCAGCAGTCGAGTCGGCGGAGGCACAGATACGCAGTATTTT
CASSRVGGGTDTQYF
>TRBD2|TRBV18|16|.|TRBJ2-1
TGTGCCAGCTCCCAATCCCCTAGCGGGGGGGGCAATGAGCAGTTCTTC
CASSQSPSGGGNEQFF
>TRBD2|TRBV28|15|.|TRBJ2-1
TGTGCCAGCAGTTTAAGCGGGGGGCTAATGAGGGAGCAGTTCTTC
CASSLSGGLMREQFF
>TRBD2|TRBV5-1|15|.|TRBJ2-7
TGCGCCAGCAGCTTGCAGCTAGCGGGAGGAAACGAGCAGTACTTC
CASSLQLAGGNEQYF
>TRBD1|TRBV6-1|13|.|TRBJ1-2
TGTGCCAGCGGCCAAGACAGGGCTTATGGCTACACCTTC
CASGQDRAYGYTF
>.|TRBV9|15|.|TRBJ1-6
TGTGCCAGCAGCGAAGGGGGAGGGTTTAATTCACCCCTCCACTTT
CASSEGGGFNSPLHF
>.|TRBV7-9|13|.|TRBJ2-2
TGTGCCAGCAGCTTATCAGGGATCGGGGAGCTGTTTTTT
CASSLSGIGELFF
>TRBD1|TRBV4-1|15|.|TRBJ2-7
TGCGCCAGCAGCCAGTTGGGACAGAGTTCCTACGAGCAGTACTTC
CASSQLGQSSYEQYF
>TRBD2|TRBV2|15|.|TRBJ2-1
TGTGCCAGCAGAGCTAGCGGGGGACCGTACAATGAGCAGTTCTTC
CASRASGGPYNEQFF
>.|TRBV2|15|.|TRBJ1-1
TGTGCCAGCATCACAAGGACACCCGTCGGAACTGAAGCTTTCTTT
CASITRTPVGTEAFF
>TRBD2|TRBV12-5|19|.|TRBJ2-3
TGTGCTAGTGTCCGAAGCGGGCTAGCGGGGGGAACTAGCACAGATACGCAGTATTTT
CASVRSGLAGGTSTDTQYF
>.|TRBV28|15|.|TRBJ1-1
TGTGCCAGCAGTAGCGTCGGGCAGGGGAACACTGAAGCTTTCTTT
CASSSVGQGNTEAFF
>TRBD2|TRBV5-1|16|.|TRBJ2-1
TGCGCCAGCAGCCCCACTGCGGGAGCGGGATTAAATGAGCAGTTCTTC
CASSPTAGAGLNEQFF
>TRBD1|TRBV28|17|.|TRBJ1-5
TGTGCCAGCAGTAAAGGGACAGGGGCATATAGCAATCAGCCCCAGCATTTT
CASSKGTGAYSNQPQHF
>.|TRBV29-1|11|.|TRBJ2-5
TGCAGCGTTGGCGGGCACCAGACCCAGTACTTC
CSVGGHQTQYF
>.|TRBV6-5|12|.|TRBJ1-6
TGTGCCAGCAGTCCACAGGCTTCACCCCTCCACTTT
CASSPQASPLHF
>.|TRBV6-1|15|.|TRBJ1-1
TGTGCCAGCAGTGAGGAAGGGGCCATGAACACTGAAGCTTTCTTT
CASSEEGAMNTEAFF
>.|TRBV19|13|.|TRBJ1-2
TGTGCCAGTAGTATTTTGGCAGGGGATGGCTACACCTTC
CASSILAGDGYTF
>.|TRBV4-1|16|.|TRBJ1-2
TGCGCCAGCAGCCCCCACGGGGGACCGCCGAACTATGGCTACACCTTC
CASSPHGGPPNYGYTF
>.|TRBV5-1|16|.|TRBJ2-7
TGCGCCAGCAGCCCCGCGGTTTCCAGCATCTCCTACGAGCAGTACTTC
CASSPAVSSISYEQYF
>.|TRBV29-1|13|.|TRBJ2-7
TGCAGCGTTAAACCGGGTCCCTCCTACGAGCAGTACTTC
CSVKPGPSYEQYF
>.|TRBV12-1|15|once|TRBJ1-2
TGTGCCAGCAGTCCCGACAGGGGAATCAACTATGGCTACACCTTC
CASSPDRGINYGYTF
>TRBD1|TRBV28|16|.|TRBJ2-4
TGTGCCAGCAGTTCCGACAGGGGGTACGCCAAAAACATTCAGTACTTC
CASSSDRGYAKNIQYF
>TRBD1|TRBV6-5|12|few|TRBJ1-2
TGTGCCAGCAGTGTCAGACAGGGTCCAAGGACCTTC
CASSVRQGPRTF